The next 13 T cell receptor beta chains were all read from a single sample in a study of cytomegalovirus exposure and HLA in healthy donors. The PCR was carried out with 60 Vbeta primers and 13 Jbeta primers. The repertoire was sequenced with immunoSEQ multiplex PCR; TCRdb's copy has only in-frame clones and lacks some. The table has approximately 130,000 clones, 65% to 90% seen once. The sequencing input was PBMCs. These receptors all come from a man aged 18 to 29 in good health and CMV-seronegative.

The gene calls are TRBV5-6 and TRBJ2-2, with D tentatively TRBD2 (7 bases). The CDR3 totals 17 residues. Germline CDR1 SGHDT, CDR2 YYEEEE. The germline V and J ends were trimmed by 0 bases and 3 bases, with 15 bases remaining between them. Here the CDR3 reads CASSLVGGGHDTGELFF. The CDR3 DNA sequence: TGTGCCAGCAGCTTGGTGGGAGGGGGGCATGACACCGGGGAGCTGTTTTTT.

The chain has TRBV28 and TRBJ2-7; no definite D call. This CDR3 has 12 residues. Germline lookup yields CDR1 MDHEN and CDR2 SYDVKM. Between the trimmed V and J ends, which lost 6 bases and 2 bases, there was a span of 8 bases. The CDR3 loop reads CASRLNTYEQYF. The DNA of the CDR3 is TGTGCCAGCAGACTTAATACCTACGAGCAGTACTTC.

V and J are TRBV19 and TRBJ2-1, with D uncertain. CDR1 LNHDA and CDR2 SQIVND come from the germline V gene (reference sequence). The CDR3 is 12 amino acids. V lost 6 bases, J lost 10 bases, and 13 bases lay in between. The CDR3 region has the DNA TGTGCCAGTAGCCCTTTTTCGGAGGAGCAGTTCTTC. Translated: CASSPFSEEQFF. Variable domain in full (rest from reference TRBV19 and TRBJ2-1): DGGITQSPKYLFRKEGQNVTLSCEQNLNHDAMYWYRQDPGQGLRLIYYSQIVNDFQKGDIAEGYSVSREKKESFPLTVTSAQKNPTAFYLCASSPFSEEQFFGPGTRLTVL.

This chain joins TRBV15 and TRBJ1-5; D call uncertain. There are 16 residues in the CDR3. Germline CDR1 is LNHNV and CDR2 is YYDKDF (reference sequence). V lost 0 bases and J lost 7, with 16 bases in between. In DNA, the CDR3 is TGTGCCACCAGCAGAGATCAGCCCCGGGTGTCACAGCCCCAGCATTTT. This translates into CATSRDQPRVSQPQHF. Together with reference TRBV15 and TRBJ1-5, the CDR3 gives the full variable domain: DAMVIQNPRYQVTQFGKPVTLSCSQTLNHNVMYWYQQKSSQAPKLLFHYYDKDFNNEADTPDNFQSRRPNTSFCFLDIRSPGLGDTAMYLCATSRDQPRVSQPQHFGDGTRLSIL.

V gene TRBV7-9 combines with J gene TRBJ2-3; TRBD2 might be the D (6 bases). In germline, CDR1 is SEHNR, CDR2 FQNEAQ (reference sequence). The CDR3 covers 15 residues. Trimming stripped 7 bases from V and 0 bases from J, with 14 bases between. The CDR3 nucleotides read TGTGCCAGCACCCGGACTACTACTAGCACAGATACGCAGTATTTT. This gives the protein CASTRTTTSTDTQYF.

This chain links TRBV28 with TRBJ2-1, with 9 nucleotides matching TRBD1. This CDR3 comprises 16 residues. Germline V gene sequence: CDR1 MDHEN, CDR2 SYDVKM. Trimming removed 4 bases from V and 5 bases from J; junction bases left unmatched: 9. For the CDR3, the DNA is TGTGCCAGCAGTTCCGGCGGGACAGGGTTTCACAATGAGCAGTTCTTC. Its translation: CASSSGGTGFHNEQFF.

The J gene is TRBJ1-2, the V gene TRBV5-4; D perhaps matches TRBD1 (6 bases). Germline loops: CDR1 SGHNT, CDR2 YYREEE (reference sequence). The length of the CDR3 is 14 residues. Between the trimmed V and J ends, which lost 5 bases and 6 bases, there was a span of 17 bases. CDR3 protein: CASRVMTGADGYTF. The CDR3 coding sequence is TGTGCCAGCAGGGTCATGACAGGAGCCGATGGCTACACCTTC.

The V call is TRBV30, the J call TRBJ2-2, with 7 bases that match TRBD1. The germline CDR1 and CDR2 sequences are GTSNPN and SVGIG (reference sequence). CDR3 length equals 15 residues. The V segment lost 3 bases and the J segment 2 bases; nucleotides outside the gene matches: 6. CDR3 residues: CAWSNRDSNTGELFF. In nucleotides, the CDR3 is TGTGCCTGGAGCAACCGGGACAGCAACACCGGGGAGCTGTTTTTT.

V and J are TRBV6-1 and TRBJ2-6, with D perhaps TRBD1 (6 bases). The CDR3 covers 14 residues. The V end was cut by 5 bases, the J end by 2 bases, with 7 bases between. CDR1 is MNHNS and CDR2 is SASEGT in the germline V gene. The CDR3 sequence is CASSRGTGANVLTF. The CDR3 region has the DNA TGTGCCAGCAGTAGGGGGACTGGGGCCAACGTCCTGACTTTC.

The J gene is TRBJ1-2, the V gene TRBV5-3, with 7 positions matching TRBD1. TRBV5-3 belongs to the ORF category, with a function that is uncertain. This CDR3 has 21 amino acids. V shed 1 base and J 5 bases; nucleotides not matched to a gene: 26. DNA for the CDR3: TGTGCCAGAAGCTTGCAGGAGGGGGCAGGGTTAGTCGCGTTCACTGTTTATGGCTACACCTTC. Translation: CARSLQEGAGLVAFTVYGYTF.

This rearrangement joins TRBV30 to TRBJ1-6; maybe TRBD1 (6 bases). The length of the CDR3 is 15 residues. Trimming shortened V by 0 bases and J by 0 bases, and 6 bases separated the two germline ends. Germline CDR1 reads GTSNPN; CDR2 reads SVGIG (reference sequence). CDR3 nucleotides: TGTGCCTGGAGTGTAGGGGGCTCCTATAATTCACCCCTCCACTTT. Translated: CAWSVGGSYNSPLHF.

The chain joins TRBV11-2 to TRBJ2-7, with 7 bases fitting TRBD1. Germline CDR1 and CDR2: SGHAT and FQNNGV. The CDR3 runs to 15 residues. The V segment lost 0 bases and the J segment 1 base; nucleotides outside the gene matches: 3. This CDR3 is CASSLEQGNSYEQYF. The CDR3 nucleotides are TGTGCCAGCAGCTTAGAACAGGGGAATTCCTACGAGCAGTACTTC.

The chain carries TRBV5-6 and TRBJ2-7; 9 bases are shared with TRBD1. The CDR3 contains 15 residues. J lost 3 bases, V lost 0 bases, and 4 bases had no gene match. Germline V lookup: CDR1 SGHDT, CDR2 YYEEEE. CDR3 region: CASSLVTGGVYEQYF. Written as DNA, the CDR3 is TGTGCCAGCAGCTTGGTCACAGGGGGCGTCTACGAGCAGTACTTC.